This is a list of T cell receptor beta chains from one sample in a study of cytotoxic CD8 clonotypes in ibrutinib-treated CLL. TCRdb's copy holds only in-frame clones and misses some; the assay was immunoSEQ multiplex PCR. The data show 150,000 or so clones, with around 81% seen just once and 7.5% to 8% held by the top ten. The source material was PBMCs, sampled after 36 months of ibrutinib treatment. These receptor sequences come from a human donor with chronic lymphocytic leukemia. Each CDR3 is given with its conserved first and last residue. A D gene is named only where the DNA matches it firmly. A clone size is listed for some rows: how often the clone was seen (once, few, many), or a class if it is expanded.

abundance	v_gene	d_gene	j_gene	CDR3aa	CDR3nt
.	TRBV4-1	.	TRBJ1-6	CASSQVASPLHF	TGCGCCAGCAGCCAAGTAGCTTCACCCCTCCACTTT
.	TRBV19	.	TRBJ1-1	CASSIGVGSEAFF	TGTGCCAGTAGTATAGGGGTTGGTTCTGAAGCTTTCTTT
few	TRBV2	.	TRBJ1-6	CASSDWWTNSPLHF	TGTGCCAGCAGTGATTGGTGGACCAATTCACCCCTCCACTTT
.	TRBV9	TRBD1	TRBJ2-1	CASSVAPGQGYNEQFF	TGTGCCAGCAGCGTAGCTCCGGGACAGGGGTACAATGAGCAGTTCTTC
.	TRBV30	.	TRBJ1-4	CAWGKGEKLFF	TGTGCCTGGGGCAAGGGTGAAAAACTGTTTTTT
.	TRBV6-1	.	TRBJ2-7	CASSELGGTYEQYF	TGTGCCAGCAGTGAACTTGGCGGAACCTACGAGCAGTACTTC
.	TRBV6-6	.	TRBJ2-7	CASSFRQSLRSYEQYF	TGTGCCAGCAGTTTCCGACAGTCCCTAAGGTCCTACGAGCAGTACTTC
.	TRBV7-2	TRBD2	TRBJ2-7	CASSLGTSGLDEQYF	TGTGCCAGCAGCCTCGGGACTAGCGGGCTCGACGAGCAGTACTTC
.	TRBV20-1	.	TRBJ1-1	CSAQYGDSAFF	TGCAGTGCTCAGTACGGGGATTCAGCTTTCTTT
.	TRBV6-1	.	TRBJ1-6	CASRNHGTPGSPLHF	TGTGCCAGCAGAAATCACGGGACTCCTGGATCACCCCTCCACTTT
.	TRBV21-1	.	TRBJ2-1	CASSRLADSYNEQFF	TGTGCCAGCAGCCGACTAGCGGACTCCTACAATGAGCAGTTCTTC
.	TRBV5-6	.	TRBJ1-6	CASSLGRSLHF	TGTGCCAGCAGCTTGGGGAGATCCCTCCACTTT
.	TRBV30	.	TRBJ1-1	CAWSATVGEAFF	TGTGCCTGGAGTGCCACGGTGGGTGAAGCTTTCTTT
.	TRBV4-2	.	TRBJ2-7	CASSQDRQAPNEQYF	TGTGCCAGCAGCCAGGATCGACAGGCCCCTAACGAGCAGTACTTC
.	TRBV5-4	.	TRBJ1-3	CASSSRASGNTIYF	TGTGCCAGCAGCTCACGGGCCTCTGGAAACACCATATATTTT
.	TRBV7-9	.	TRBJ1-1	CASSRAFF	TGTGCCAGCAGCCGAGCTTTCTTT
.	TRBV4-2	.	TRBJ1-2	CASSSRDPPGVANYGYTF	TGTGCCAGCAGCTCCCGGGACCCACCTGGGGTAGCTAACTATGGCTACACCTTC
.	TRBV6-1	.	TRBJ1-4	CASSEEKGGSEKLFF	TGTGCCAGCAGTGAAGAGAAGGGAGGGAGTGAAAAACTGTTTTTT
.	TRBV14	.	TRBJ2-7	CASSQVRRAYEQYF	TGTGCCAGCAGCCAAGTTCGCAGAGCCTACGAGCAGTACTTC
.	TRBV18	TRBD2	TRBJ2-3	CASSLLAGEDTQYF	TGTGCCAGCTCACTCCTAGCGGGAGAAGATACGCAGTATTTT
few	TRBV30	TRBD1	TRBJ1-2	CAWTSAGGNGYTF	TGTGCCTGGACGTCGGCAGGGGGCAACGGCTACACCTTC
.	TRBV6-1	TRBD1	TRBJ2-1	CASQTGINNDGQFF	TGTGCCAGCCAGACAGGGATAAACAATGATGGGCAGTTCTTC
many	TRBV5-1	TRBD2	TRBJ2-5	CASSLQAGGPRETQYF	TGCGCCAGCAGCTTGCAGGCGGGGGGGCCCCGAGAGACCCAGTACTTC
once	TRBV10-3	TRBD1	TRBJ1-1	CAISGTGMNTEAFF	TGTGCCATCAGTGGGACAGGAATGAACACTGAAGCTTTCTTT
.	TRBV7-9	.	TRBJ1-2	CASSLPADYGYTF	TGTGCCAGCAGCTTGCCTGCAGACTATGGCTACACCTTC
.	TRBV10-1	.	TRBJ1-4	CASSENEKLFF	TGCGCCAGCAGTGAGAACGAAAAACTGTTTTTT
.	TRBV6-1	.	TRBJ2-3	CASSRQQGSGDTQYF	TGTGCCAGCAGTAGACAGCAAGGATCAGGAGATACGCAGTATTTT
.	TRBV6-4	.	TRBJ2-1	CASSPELAAYNEQFF	TGTGCCAGCAGCCCCGAGTTAGCTGCCTACAATGAGCAGTTCTTC
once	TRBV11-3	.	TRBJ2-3	CASSLSGYTDTQYF	TGTGCCAGCAGCCTAAGCGGGTACACAGATACGCAGTATTTT
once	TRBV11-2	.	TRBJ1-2	CASSSWGAGGYTF	TGTGCCAGCAGCTCATGGGGGGCGGGCGGCTACACCTTC
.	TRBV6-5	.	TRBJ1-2	CASSYLTANYGYTF	TGTGCCAGCAGTTACCTTACTGCTAACTATGGCTACACCTTC
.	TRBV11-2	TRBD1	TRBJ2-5	CASSRDRGTVVAQYF	TGTGCCAGCAGCCGGGACAGGGGCACCGTGGTGGCCCAGTACTTC
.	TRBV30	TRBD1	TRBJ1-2	CAWSLVRGSAGYTF	TGTGCCTGGAGTCTCGTCAGGGGGAGTGCTGGCTACACCTTC
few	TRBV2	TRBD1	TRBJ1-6	CASSRGSSPLHF	TGTGCCAGCAGCAGGGGGAGTTCACCCCTCCACTTT
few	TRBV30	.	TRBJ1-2	CAWSAGFGGYTF	TGTGCCTGGAGTGCGGGGTTCGGTGGCTACACCTTC
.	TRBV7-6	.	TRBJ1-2	CASSLGTGSYGYTF	TGTGCCAGCAGCTTAGGGACGGGGAGCTATGGCTACACCTTC
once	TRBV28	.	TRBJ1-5	CASSSEGPYSNQPQHF	TGTGCCAGCAGTTCCGAGGGTCCATATAGCAATCAGCCCCAGCATTTT
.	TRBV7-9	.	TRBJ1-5	CASSLPGQPQHF	TGTGCCAGCAGCCTTCCAGGGCAGCCCCAGCATTTT
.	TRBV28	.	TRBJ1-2	CASTLQGIYGYTF	TGTGCCAGCACCCTACAGGGAATTTATGGCTACACCTTC
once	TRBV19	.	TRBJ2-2	CASSDPNTGELFF	TGTGCCAGTTCGGACCCGAACACCGGGGAGCTGTTTTTT
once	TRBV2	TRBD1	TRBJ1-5	CASRRHDRGPINQPQHF	TGTGCCAGCAGAAGACATGACAGGGGGCCTATCAATCAGCCCCAGCATTTT
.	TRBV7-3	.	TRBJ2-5	CASSLGRAGETQYF	TGTGCCAGCAGCTTAGGCAGGGCCGGCGAGACCCAGTACTTC
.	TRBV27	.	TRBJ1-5	CASSSFGADNQPQHF	TGTGCCAGCAGTAGTTTCGGGGCTGATAATCAGCCCCAGCATTTT
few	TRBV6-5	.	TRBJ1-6	CASRTGPNSPLHF	TGTGCCAGCAGAACAGGACCCAATTCACCCCTCCACTTT
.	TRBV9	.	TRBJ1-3	CASSAGRNSGNTIYF	TGTGCCAGCAGCGCGGGAAGGAACTCTGGAAACACCATATATTTT